Shown below are 16 T cell receptor beta chains from a single sample sequenced in a study of OX40 agonist ivuxolimab in advanced cancers. The assay was immunoSEQ multiplex PCR, and TCRdb's table has in-frame clones only and misses some. The sample includes fewer than 35,000 clones, about nine tenths seen only once; the top ten take under 1%. The material sequenced was CD4+ or CD8+ T cells sorted from blood, taken in a trial of the OX40 agonist ivuxolimab. All receptors derive from an adult with an advanced solid tumor such as melanoma, head and neck, liver or kidney cancer.

The rearrangement links TRBV4-2 to TRBJ2-3; the D gene is possibly TRBD1 (6 bases). Germline CDR1 is LGHNA and CDR2 is YNFKEQ. V lost 0 bases and J 5 bases, leaving 9 bases between the germline ends. The CDR3 totals 14 residues. In nucleotides, the CDR3 is TGTGCCAGCAGCCAAGATGACAGGAAAGATACGCAGTATTTT. The encoded protein is CASSQDDRKDTQYF.

The rearrangement links TRBV14 to TRBJ2-7; D possibly matches TRBD1 or TRBD2 (5 bases each). The CDR3 runs to 11 residues. V lost 2 bases, J lost 9 bases, and 8 bases lay in between. The germline CDR1 and CDR2 sequences are SGHDN and FVKESK. The CDR3 DNA sequence: TGTGCCAGCAGCCAACGAGGGGCGCAGTACTTC. Translating gives CASSQRGAQYF.

V usage is TRBV10-1 and J usage is TRBJ1-1; no definite D call. Germline V gene data show CDR1 as WNHNN and CDR2 as SYGVQD (reference sequence). This CDR3 has 13 residues. Deletions cut 2 bases from V and 6 bases from J, with 10 bases between. The CDR3 nucleotides are TGCGCCAGCAGTGAGGGTGGAAGAGCTGAAGCTTTCTTT. Encoded protein: CASSEGGRAEAFF.

The chain has TRBV10-3 and TRBJ2-3; 8 bases are shared with TRBD2. CDR3 length: 14 residues. V lost 10 bases and J lost 3; bases outside the gene matches: 9. Germline V gene sequence: CDR1 ENHRY, CDR2 SYGVKD. This chain's CDR3 is CATTTVAGTDTQYF. The DNA of the CDR3 is TGTGCCACGACGACTGTAGCGGGAACAGATACGCAGTATTTT.

This clone was detected only a few times. This chain uses TRBV7-9 with TRBJ1-1; tentatively, D is TRBD1 (5 bases). V was trimmed by 2 bases and J by 8 bases, leaving 15 bases between them. Germline V gives CDR1 SEHNR, CDR2 FQNEAQ (reference sequence). The length of the CDR3 is 14 residues. Here the CDR3 DNA reads TGTGCCAGCAGCTTACAGGGAACGGAGGGGGAAGCTTTCTTT. As protein: CASSLQGTEGEAFF.

The V and J genes are TRBV5-4 and TRBJ1-1; D is undetermined. The CDR3 consists of 14 residues. Trimming removed 1 base at V and 5 bases at J, with 12 bases between. Germline CDR1 SGHNT, CDR2 YYREEE (reference sequence). The DNA for the CDR3 is TGTGCCAGCAGCTTGAAGGGATGGGGTACTGAAGCTTTCTTT. The encoded protein is CASSLKGWGTEAFF.

This clone was found once. The chain links TRBV5-1 to TRBJ1-2; TRBD1 aligns across 7 bases. The length of the CDR3 is 15 residues. CDR1 is SGHRS and CDR2 is YFSETQ in the germline V gene. V gave up 3 bases and J gave up 3 bases; unmatched junction bases: 8. The CDR3 nucleotides read TGCGCCAGCAGCTCGCTGGACAGGAGGGACTATGGCTACACCTTC. Its translation: CASSSLDRRDYGYTF.

The sample holds a few counts of this clone. The genes are TRBV9 and TRBJ2-7; D gene unclear. The CDR3 is 14 amino acids. Germline CDR1 is SGDLS and CDR2 is YYNGEE. Trimming cost V 0 bases and J 0 bases, with 7 bases left between them. The CDR3 bases are TGTGCCAGCAGCGTAGCACTCGACTCCTACGAGCAGTACTTC. Protein sequence: CASSVALDSYEQYF.

The gene calls are TRBV9 and TRBJ1-6; D gene uncertain. Trimming shortened V by 1 base and J by 6 bases, and 11 bases separated the two germline ends. The germline V gene has CDR1 SGDLS and CDR2 YYNGEE. This CDR3 is built from 15 residues. The CDR3 region has the DNA TGTGCCAGCAGCGTACGATGGGGAGGTAATTCACCCCTCCACTTT. Translated: CASSVRWGGNSPLHF. The entire variable domain, with the rest obtained from reference TRBV9 and TRBJ1-6, is as follows: DSGVTQTPKHLITATGQRVTLRCSPRSGDLSVYWYQQSLDQGLQFLIQYYNGEERAKGNILERFSAQQFPDLHSELNLSSLELGDSALYFCASSVRWGGNSPLHFGNGTRLTVT.

This sequence joins TRBV19 and TRBJ2-3; D perhaps matches TRBD1 (5 bases). V lost 5 bases to trimming and J lost 3 bases, with 12 bases between them. The CDR3 spans 14 residues. CDR1 and CDR2 from the germline V gene are LNHDA and SQIVND (reference sequence). The CDR3 spells CASSLNGATDTQYF. The CDR3 DNA reads TGTGCCAGTAGTTTAAATGGGGCTACAGATACGCAGTATTTT.

The V call is TRBV7-2, the J call TRBJ2-5, with 7 nucleotides matching TRBD1. Germline V gene data show CDR1 as SGHTA and CDR2 as FQGNSA. V lost 5 bases and J lost 3; bases outside the gene matches: 3. This CDR3 is built from 13 residues. CDR3 nucleotides: TGTGCCAGCAGCCGACAGGGAAAAGAGACCCAGTACTTC. This gives the protein CASSRQGKETQYF.

V usage is TRBV28 and J usage is TRBJ1-5; D might be TRBD1 (5 bases). This CDR3 comprises 16 residues. Deletions cut 6 bases from V and 2 bases from J, with 17 bases between. From germline, CDR1 is MDHEN and CDR2 SYDVKM. The CDR3: CASRTPVSGGNQPQHF. CDR3 nucleotides: TGTGCCAGCAGAACTCCCGTTTCGGGGGGCAATCAGCCCCAGCATTTT.

This chain links TRBV6-4 with TRBJ1-2; 8 nucleotides match TRBD1. The V and J ends lost 7 bases and 0 bases, in that order; junction bases with no gene match: 10. CDR1 is MRHNA, CDR2 SNTAGT, per germline. The CDR3 is 16 residues long. The chain's CDR3 is CASNIMTGQANYGYTF. CDR3 DNA sequence: TGTGCCAGCAATATAATGACGGGACAGGCTAACTATGGCTACACCTTC.

The chain employs TRBV21-1 and TRBJ1-5. TRBV21-1 is classified as a pseudogene. The CDR3 runs to 18 residues. CDR3 DNA: TGTGCCAGCAGCAAACCCAAGATTGGGGGTAAGAGTAATCAGCCCCAGCATTTT. It encodes CASSKPKIGGKSNQPQHF.

The chain links TRBV7-9 to TRBJ2-4; the D is unclear. Germline V gene lookup returns CDR1 SEHNR and CDR2 FQNEAQ (reference sequence). Trimming removed 4 bases at V and 1 base at J, with 14 bases between. This CDR3 is built from 16 residues. CDR3 sequence: CASSSTGPRAKNIQYF. The CDR3 region has the DNA TGTGCCAGCAGCTCAACCGGGCCTCGGGCCAAAAACATTCAGTACTTC.

This clone was picked up a small number of times. The J gene is TRBJ1-2, the V gene TRBV19; 8 bases align to TRBD1. Trimming cost V 7 bases and J 6 bases; bases outside gene matches: 7. Looked up from germline, CDR1 is LNHDA and CDR2 is SQIVND (reference sequence). The CDR3 is 13 residues long. The CDR3 loop is CASTRGQGNGYTF. DNA of the CDR3: TGTGCCAGTACCCGAGGACAGGGAAATGGCTACACCTTC.